Included here is one T cell receptor beta chain sequence, with context. Its antigen is still unknown. This specimen comes from a study of T-cell memory formation after mild COVID-19. Looking at the study overall: Clusters of TCRs were largely donor specific. Overall study results and limits: Of the contracting clones, CD4+ ones lay mainly in CM and EM, and CD8+ ones in EMRA.

The authors produced TCR alpha and TCR beta cDNA libraries with sample barcodes and UMIs by 5'RACE using constant-segment primers. Via MiXCR, TCRdb re-called the 5' RACE reads, giving one row per CDR3 protein. The sample consists of hundreds of thousands of distinct CDR3 sequences, over 15% of them appearing once. The sample comprised PBMCs or a T cell subset sorted from them (not recorded which). The clonotype comes from an adult woman who had mild COVID-19 (a few samples of this study predate the infection). Cell type and time point are not known.

CDR3 residues: CASSQRSGKGKNIQYF. The DNA of the CDR3 is TGTGCCAGCAGCCAAAGGTCAGGGAAGGGCAAAAACATTCAGTACTTC. The V call is TRBV13, the J call TRBJ2-4, with D possibly being TRBD1 (5 bases). Trimming stripped 5 bases from V and 3 bases from J, with 17 bases between. Germline loops: CDR1 PRHDT, CDR2 FYEKMQ (reference sequence). The CDR3 has 16 residues.